The entry that follows covers one T cell receptor beta chain sequence. What it recognizes is unknown. This CDR3 is built from 17 residues. V dropped 3 bases and J dropped 1 base, with 16 bases sitting between them. Germline assignment: CDR1 LNHNV and CDR2 YYDKDF (reference sequence). The data originate from a study of cytomegalovirus exposure and HLA in healthy donors. PCR involved 60 Vbeta and 13 Jbeta primers. Sequencing used immunoSEQ multiplex PCR; TCRdb keeps in-frame clones, though not all of them. This listing includes approximately 37,000 clones. Study-wide points: The likely explanation for a cluster of highly shared sequence variants was sequencing artifact.

Sequenced input: PBMCs. The chain is built from TRBV15 and TRBJ2-1; tentatively, D is TRBD2 (6 bases). This sequence originates from a human donor in good health. CDR3 nucleotide sequence: TGTGCCACCAGCAGGGGGGGTTCGCGGGGTTCCTACAATGAGCAGTTCTTC. Translation gives CATSRGGSRGSYNEQFF.